This record concerns one TCR beta chain sequence. The antigen remains unidentified. This CDR3 is 16 amino acids long. The V gene's germline CDR1 is KGHSH and CDR2 LQKENI. V shed 0 bases and J shed 7 bases, with 18 bases lying between them. This sample is drawn from a study of T cell responses to AZD1222 COVID-19 vaccine. Study findings and constraints: It was only after the peak T cell response that any repertoires were sampled.

TCRdb's table, derived via immunoSEQ multiplex PCR, lists solely in-frame clones and lacks some. The table has around 140,000 clones, over 75% seen once. This TCR was sampled from an adult in good health. V usage is TRBV18 and J usage is TRBJ1-2; no clear D. Sequences were derived from peripheral blood, sampled on day 0 of AZD1222 vaccination. DNA for the CDR3: TGTGCCAGCTCACCACCGTCCTTAAATTGGGAAGGTGGCTACACCTTC. This translates into CASSPPSLNWEGGYTF.